A single sample gave rise to the 28 T cell receptor beta chains below, sequenced in a study of CD8+ T cells in alopecia areata. The treatment denotes: oral pan-JAK inhibitor, 5-10 mg twice daily. Reverse transcribed after extraction, RNA yielded cDNA as the sequencing template. TCRdb's copy holds only in-frame clones and misses some; the assay was immunoSEQ multiplex PCR. The sample yields some 150,000 clones, around 87% seen once. Sequenced here: CD8+ T cells sorted from blood, sampled at week 4, from a patient treated with tofacitinib. These receptor sequences come from a human donor with alopecia areata.

J is TRBJ2-5 and V is TRBV29-1; possibly TRBD1 or TRBD2 for D (6 bases each). Trimming stripped 4 bases from V and 5 bases from J, with 23 bases between. The CDR3 contains 16 residues. Looked up from germline, CDR1 is SQVTM and CDR2 is ANQGSEA. The CDR3 coding sequence is TGCAGCGTTGTAGGCCCGCGGAGGGGGGTTGGGGAGACCCAGTACTTC. Protein product: CSVVGPRRGVGETQYF.

This chain uses TRBV19 with TRBJ2-1, with 10 bases identical to TRBD2. The germline CDR1 and CDR2 sequences are LNHDA and SQIVND (reference sequence). This CDR3 is 13 amino acids long. V trimming: 6 bases; J trimming: 10 bases; junction bases outside the gene matches: 6. CDR3: CASRLAGLGEQFF. The CDR3 DNA reads as TGTGCCAGTAGACTAGCGGGATTGGGAGAGCAGTTCTTC.

The chain combines TRBV15 with TRBJ2-2, with 9 positions matching TRBD2. Looked up from germline, CDR1 is LNHNV and CDR2 is YYDKDF (reference sequence). The V and J ends lost 0 bases and 1 base, in that order; junction bases with no gene match: 6. CDR3 length equals 18 residues. CDR3 DNA sequence: TGTGCCACCAGCAGAGATACCAAGCGGGAGGTGAACACCGGGGAGCTGTTTTTT. Amino acid sequence: CATSRDTKREVNTGELFF.

The chain combines TRBV30 with TRBJ2-3; 11 bases agree with TRBD2. Germline loops: CDR1 GTSNPN, CDR2 SVGIG (reference sequence). The CDR3 totals 15 residues. Trimming removed 2 bases from V and 6 bases from J; junction bases left unmatched: 7. The chain's CDR3 is CAWSPSGGPRDTQYF. DNA of the CDR3: TGTGCCTGGAGTCCTAGCGGGGGGCCCAGGGATACGCAGTATTTT.

The chain is built from TRBV6-1 and TRBJ2-1; 8 nucleotides align to TRBD1. The V gene's germline CDR1 is MNHNS and CDR2 SASEGT. The CDR3 loop spans 14 amino acids. Losses at the gene ends were 11 bases for V and 5 bases for J; bases not matched to a gene: 11. The CDR3 sequence is CAGQRQGIDNEQFF. The CDR3 nucleotides are TGTGCCGGTCAAAGACAGGGGATTGACAATGAGCAGTTCTTC.

Of note for this clone: The same CDR3 arises from other DNA sequences in this sample as well. The V call is TRBV29-1, the J call TRBJ1-2; D is unclear. The V end lost 1 base, the J end lost 5 bases, and 5 bases lay between the germline ends. The CDR3 length is 11 residues. Germline values: CDR1 SQVTM, CDR2 ANQGSEA. CDR3 nucleotides: TGCAGCGTTGAAGGAGATTATGGCTACACCTTC. This translates into CSVEGDYGYTF.

CDR3: CASSTTPGTDDGYTF. In nucleotides, the CDR3 is TGTGCCAGCAGCACAACACCCGGGACAGACGATGGCTACACCTTC. The V call is TRBV7-9, the J call TRBJ1-2, with 7 positions matching TRBD1. This CDR3 has 15 amino acids. Germline-derived CDR1 and CDR2 are SEHNR and FQNEAQ (reference sequence). The trim removed 5 bases at V and 6 bases at J, leaving 12 bases unmatched.

This clone was found a few times. The chain recombines TRBV16 with TRBJ1-5, with unresolved D. This CDR3 is built from 12 residues. The germline V gene has CDR1 KGHSY and CDR2 FQNENV. Trimming pared 2 bases from V and 7 bases from J, leaving 6 bases between. The CDR3 DNA is TGTGCCAGCAGCCAAACCTCACAGCCCCAGCATTTT. Its protein product is CASSQTSQPQHF.

This clone was found once. The CDR3 DNA follows: TGTGCCAGCAGATTACAGGGGGCCAACTACGAGCAGTACTTC. Translation: CASRLQGANYEQYF. The chain carries TRBV27 and TRBJ2-7, with 9 bases identical to TRBD1. The CDR3 contains 14 residues. The J segment lost 3 bases and the V segment lost 6 bases, leaving 6 bases of the junction unmatched. The germline gives CDR1 MNHEY, CDR2 SMNVEV (reference sequence).

The rearrangement uses TRBV19 and TRBJ2-1; D unresolved. V was cut by 6 bases and J by 2 bases, with 14 bases left in between. CDR1 and CDR2 (germline): LNHDA, SQIVND (reference sequence). The CDR3 runs 15 residues. In DNA, the CDR3 is TGTGCCAGTAGCCAGACCGACTCCCCCTACAATGAGCAGTTCTTC. Protein product: CASSQTDSPYNEQFF.

The genes are TRBV28 and TRBJ2-7; D possibly corresponds to TRBD2 (6 bases). Per the germline V gene, CDR1 is MDHEN and CDR2 is SYDVKM. The CDR3 totals 14 residues. V was cut by 2 bases and J by 7 bases, with 15 bases left in between. CDR3 DNA sequence: TGTGCCAGCAGTTTAGATACGGGGGAGGAAGAGCAGTACTTC. Protein sequence: CASSLDTGEEEQYF.

The chain links TRBV5-6 to TRBJ2-1, with 10 bases aligning to TRBD2. V was clipped by 6 bases and J by 2 bases; unmatched bases: 14. The CDR3 loop spans 18 amino acids. CDR1 and CDR2 (germline): SGHDT, YYEEEE. CDR3 protein: CASTSTFSGRSPYNEQFF. In DNA, the CDR3 is TGTGCCAGCACCTCTACGTTTAGCGGGAGGTCTCCCTACAATGAGCAGTTCTTC.

The chain uses TRBV11-2 and TRBJ2-3, with 11 bases that match TRBD2. Per the germline V gene, CDR1 is SGHAT and CDR2 is FQNNGV. The trim removed 4 bases at V and 7 bases at J, leaving 13 bases unmatched. This CDR3 spans 17 amino acids. The CDR3 DNA is TGTGCCAGCAGCTCCAACCTCCTAGCGGGGGGCTGGAATACGCAGTATTTT. As protein: CASSSNLLAGGWNTQYF.

V usage is TRBV29-1 and J usage is TRBJ2-3; D remains unclear. Germline V gives CDR1 SQVTM, CDR2 ANQGSEA. Trimming stripped 7 bases from V and 0 bases from J, with 11 bases between. The CDR3 is 13 residues long. CDR3 sequence reads: CSATEPSTDTQYF. CDR3 bases: TGCAGCGCCACCGAGCCCAGCACAGATACGCAGTATTTT.

The chain recombines TRBV29-1 with TRBJ2-7; D ambiguous. Germline V gives CDR1 SQVTM, CDR2 ANQGSEA. Trimming removed 0 bases at V and 1 base at J, with 7 bases between. This CDR3 has 13 residues. In nucleotides, the CDR3 is TGCAGCGTTGAAGATCTTGAGTCCTACGAGCAGTACTTC. As protein: CSVEDLESYEQYF.

This sequence joins TRBV5-1 and TRBJ2-1, with D tentatively TRBD2 (5 bases). Germline V gene lookup returns CDR1 SGHRS and CDR2 YFSETQ. The germline V and J ends were trimmed by 0 bases and 1 base, with 8 bases remaining between them. The CDR3 contains 15 residues. The CDR3 sequence: CASSLGELSYNEQFF. CDR3 DNA sequence: TGCGCCAGCAGCTTGGGGGAGTTGTCCTACAATGAGCAGTTCTTC.

The chain has TRBV27 and TRBJ1-4; 8 bases match TRBD1. Germline CDR1 and CDR2: MNHEY and SMNVEV (reference sequence). Trimming cost V 8 bases and J 6 bases; bases outside gene matches: 5. The CDR3 spans 13 residues. CDR3 residues: CASARGLYEKLFF. The CDR3 DNA reads as TGTGCCAGCGCCAGGGGGCTGTATGAAAAACTGTTTTTT.

The chain is built from TRBV19 and TRBJ2-1, with 11 nucleotides matching TRBD2. Germline CDR1 is LNHDA and CDR2 is SQIVND (reference sequence). The CDR3 covers 16 residues. Trimming at V came to 5 bases and at J to 9 bases, leaving 12 bases not matched to a gene. The CDR3 DNA reads as TGTGCCAGTAGTGCCCCCGGGACTAGCGGTTTCCCTGAGCAGTTCTTC. The encoded protein is CASSAPGTSGFPEQFF. Supplemented by reference TRBV19 and TRBJ2-1, the full variable domain reads DGGITQSPKYLFRKEGQNVTLSCEQNLNHDAMYWYRQDPGQGLRLIYYSQIVNDFQKGDIAEGYSVSREKKESFPLTVTSAQKNPTAFYLCASSAPGTSGFPEQFFGPGTRLTVL.

This sequence joins TRBV7-3 and TRBJ2-1; TRBD2 matches at 7 bases. The CDR3 totals 15 residues. Looked up from germline, CDR1 is SGHTA and CDR2 is FQGTGA. V lost 5 bases and J lost 9; bases outside the gene matches: 13. CDR3 sequence: CASSPIGRERSEQFF. CDR3 in DNA: TGTGCCAGCAGCCCGATCGGGCGGGAGCGAAGTGAGCAGTTCTTC.

This sequence joins TRBV5-4 and TRBJ2-1; D possibly corresponds to TRBD2 (5 bases). Germline V gene lookup returns CDR1 SGHNT and CDR2 YYREEE (reference sequence). Deletions cut 4 bases from V and 7 bases from J, with 18 bases between. The CDR3 is 15 amino acids. CDR3 nucleotides: TGTGCCAGCAGCCCCACAGCCGCTCGGGGAAATGAGCAGTTCTTC. Translating it yields CASSPTAARGNEQFF.

The chain joins TRBV7-2 to TRBJ2-7; D may match TRBD1 or TRBD2 (5 bases each). Trimming took 7 bases from V and 3 from J, leaving 13 bases between them. The length of the CDR3 is 13 residues. Germline CDR1 SGHTA, CDR2 FQGNSA. The CDR3 nucleotides read TGTGCCAGCAATCAGGGACCACACTACGAGCAGTACTTC. Protein sequence: CASNQGPHYEQYF.

The sample holds a few counts of this clone. CDR3 DNA sequence: TGCAGCTCCAGATGGGGGACAGGGGGGAGCTCTGAAGCTTTCTTT. This encodes CSSRWGTGGSSEAFF. The chain joins TRBV29-1 to TRBJ1-1; 11 bases match TRBD1. Per germline, CDR1 SQVTM and CDR2 ANQGSEA. V lost 8 bases to trimming and J lost 6 bases; unmatched junction nucleotides: 14. The CDR3 is made up of 15 amino acids.

This rearrangement joins TRBV29-1 to TRBJ1-2; the match to TRBD1 covers 9 bases. Germline CDR1 is SQVTM and CDR2 is ANQGSEA. The CDR3 spans 12 residues. The junction had 8 bases not matched to a gene; V was cut back by 7 bases and J by 8 bases. CDR3 nucleotide sequence: TGCAGCGATAATACAGGGGGCGCGGGCTACACCTTC. Protein: CSDNTGGAGYTF.

The CDR3 sequence: CATLASDTQYF. For the CDR3, the DNA is TGTGCCACCTTGGCGTCCGATACGCAGTATTTT. This chain uses TRBV27 with TRBJ2-3; D uncertain. CDR3 length: 11 amino acids. V was clipped by 10 bases and J by 6 bases, with 11 bases between them. The germline CDR1 and CDR2 sequences are MNHEY and SMNVEV (reference sequence).

This chain links TRBV27 with TRBJ1-1; TRBD1 matches at 8 bases. Trimming cost V 6 bases and J 8 bases; bases outside gene matches: 11. CDR1 and CDR2 (germline): MNHEY, SMNVEV (reference sequence). The CDR3 extends over 14 amino acids. The CDR3 DNA follows: TGTGCCAGCAGCCGCTCGGGACAGGTTGGGGAAGCTTTCTTT. It translates to CASSRSGQVGEAFF.

The chain is built from TRBV29-1 and TRBJ2-7; no clear D gene. The CDR3 covers 14 residues. Germline loops: CDR1 SQVTM, CDR2 ANQGSEA. V was cut by 2 bases and J by 4 bases, with 15 bases left in between. CDR3 region: CSVEMEGKSYEQYF. CDR3 DNA: TGCAGCGTTGAAATGGAAGGCAAGTCATACGAGCAGTACTTC.

The chain has TRBV7-8 and TRBJ2-4; tentative D call: TRBD2 (6 bases). V lost 5 bases and J 1 base, leaving 27 bases between the germline ends. From germline, CDR1 is SGHVS and CDR2 FQNEAQ. The CDR3 contains 20 residues. CDR3 nucleotide sequence: TGTGCCAGCAGCCCCCTGGAGGGGCTATTCAGGATCGGTGCCAAAAACATTCAGTACTTC. It is translated as CASSPLEGLFRIGAKNIQYF.

This clone was detected once. The chain carries TRBV6-5 and TRBJ2-3, with D tentatively TRBD1 or TRBD2 (6 bases each). The length of the CDR3 is 15 residues. Germline V lookup: CDR1 MNHEY, CDR2 SVGAGI. Trimming stripped 6 bases from V and 1 base from J, with 14 bases between. The CDR3 DNA is TGTGCCAGCAGAGCGCCAAGGGGGGGCACAGATACGCAGTATTTT. It specifies CASRAPRGGTDTQYF.